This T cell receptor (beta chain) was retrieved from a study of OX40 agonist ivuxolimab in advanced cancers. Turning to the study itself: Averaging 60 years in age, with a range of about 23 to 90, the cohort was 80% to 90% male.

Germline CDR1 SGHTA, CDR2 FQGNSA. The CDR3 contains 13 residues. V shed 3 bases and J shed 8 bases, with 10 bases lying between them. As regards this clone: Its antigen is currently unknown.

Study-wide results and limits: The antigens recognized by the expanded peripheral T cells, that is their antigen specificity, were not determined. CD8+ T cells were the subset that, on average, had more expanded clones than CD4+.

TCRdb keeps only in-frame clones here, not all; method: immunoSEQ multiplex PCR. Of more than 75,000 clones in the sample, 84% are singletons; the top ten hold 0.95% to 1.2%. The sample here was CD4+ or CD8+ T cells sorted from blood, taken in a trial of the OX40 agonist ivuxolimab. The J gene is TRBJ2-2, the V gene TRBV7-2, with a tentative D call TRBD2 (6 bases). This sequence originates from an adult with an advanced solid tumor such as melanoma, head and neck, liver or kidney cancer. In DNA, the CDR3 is TGTGCCAGCAGCTTCCAACTAGCAGGGGAGCTGTTTTTT. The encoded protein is CASSFQLAGELFF. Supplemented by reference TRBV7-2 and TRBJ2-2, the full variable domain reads GAGVSQSPSNKVTEKGKDVELRCDPISGHTALYWYRQSLGQGLEFLIYFQGNSAPDKSGLPSDRFSAERTGGSVSTLTIQRTQQEDSAVYLCASSFQLAGELFFGEGSRLTVL.